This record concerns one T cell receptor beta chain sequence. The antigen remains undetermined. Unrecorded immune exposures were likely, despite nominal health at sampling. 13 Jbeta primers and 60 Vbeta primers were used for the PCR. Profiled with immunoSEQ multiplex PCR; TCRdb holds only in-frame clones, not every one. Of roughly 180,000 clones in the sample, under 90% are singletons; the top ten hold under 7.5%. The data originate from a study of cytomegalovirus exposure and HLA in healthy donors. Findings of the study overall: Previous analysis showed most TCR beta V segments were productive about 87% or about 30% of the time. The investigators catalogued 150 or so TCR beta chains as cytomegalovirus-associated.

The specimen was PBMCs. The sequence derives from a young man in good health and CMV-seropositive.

CDR3 protein: CASSLASVWDEQYF. As DNA, the CDR3 is TGTGCCAGCAGCTTAGCGAGCGTTTGGGACGAGCAGTACTTC. The genes are TRBV7-2 and TRBJ2-7; no firm D call. Looked up from germline, CDR1 is SGHTA and CDR2 is FQGNSA. The V end lost 0 bases, the J end lost 5 bases, and 11 bases lay between the germline ends. The CDR3 extends over 14 amino acids.